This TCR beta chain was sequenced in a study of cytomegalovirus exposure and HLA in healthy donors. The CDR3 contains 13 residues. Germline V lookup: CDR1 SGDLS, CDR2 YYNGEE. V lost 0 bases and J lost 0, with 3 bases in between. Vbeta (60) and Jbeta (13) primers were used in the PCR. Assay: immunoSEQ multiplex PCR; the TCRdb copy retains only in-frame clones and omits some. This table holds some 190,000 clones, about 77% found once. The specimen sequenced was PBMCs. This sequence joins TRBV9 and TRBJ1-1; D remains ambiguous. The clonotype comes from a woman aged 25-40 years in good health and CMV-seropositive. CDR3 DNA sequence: TGTGCCAGCAGCGTAGCTGTGAACACTGAAGCTTTCTTT. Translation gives CASSVAVNTEAFF.